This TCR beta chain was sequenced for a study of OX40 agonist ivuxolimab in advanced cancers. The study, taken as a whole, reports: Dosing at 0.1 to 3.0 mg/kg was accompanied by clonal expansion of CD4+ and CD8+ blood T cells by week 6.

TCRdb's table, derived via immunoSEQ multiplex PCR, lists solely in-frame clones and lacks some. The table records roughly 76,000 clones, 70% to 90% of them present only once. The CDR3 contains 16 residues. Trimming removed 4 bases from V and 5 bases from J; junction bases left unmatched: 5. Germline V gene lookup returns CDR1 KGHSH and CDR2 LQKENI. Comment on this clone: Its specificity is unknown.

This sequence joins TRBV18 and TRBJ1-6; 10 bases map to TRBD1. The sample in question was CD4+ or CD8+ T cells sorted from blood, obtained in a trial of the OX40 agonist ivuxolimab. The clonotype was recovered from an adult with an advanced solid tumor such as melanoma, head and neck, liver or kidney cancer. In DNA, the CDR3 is TGTGCCAGCTCACTGACAGGGGGCAACCATAATTCACCCCTCCACTTT. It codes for CASSLTGGNHNSPLHF.